Only a few counts were recorded for the clone carrying this TCR beta chain. Its target is unknown. The sample originates from a study of naive and memory T cell subsets. Study observations and caveats: TCRs were reportedly recovered from both biopsy types, mostly tuberculin test sites. Higher TCR numbers at tuberculin sites reflect T cell infiltration, per interpretation.

Amplification of ligated cDNA took four PCR rounds with SP2 and nested alpha and beta constant primers. For blood and skin samples, reverse transcription used TCR alpha and beta constant primers. TCRdb analysed the UMI-ligation and nested PCR reads with MiXCR anew, one entry per CDR3 protein. The data hold around 35,000 distinct CDR3 sequences, with approximately 11% observed a single time. The treatment here: skin biopsy from PPD injection site in Mantoux-positive individual. The library had UMIs added by 3' ligation of an oligonucleotide to TCR cDNA. Input was about 1 to 1,100 ng of DNase-treated total RNA without cell sorting. This CDR3 comprises 16 residues. Germline V gene data show CDR1 as LNHNV and CDR2 as YYDKDF (reference sequence). V was cut by 6 bases and J by 0 bases, with 17 bases left in between.

The receptor comes from an adult in good health. This chain connects TRBV15 to TRBJ1-1, with TRBD1 as a possible D gene (6 bases). This material consisted of skin, taken from a tuberculin skin test site. The CDR3 nucleotides read TGTGCCACCAGTACACTGGGGGCCCTGGTGAACACTGAAGCTTTCTTT. As protein: CATSTLGALVNTEAFF.